Following are 22 T cell receptor beta chains from one sample sequenced in a study of graft-versus-host responses after intestinal transplantation. Here immunoSEQ multiplex PCR was the method, and the copy in TCRdb shows in-frame clones only, minus some. This sample has about 100,000 clones, with around 90% found just once. This specimen was PBMCs, taken around 68 weeks after intestinal transplant. The receptors here all came from a human patient who received an intestinal transplant, so some T cells may come from the graft donor.

Comments on this clone: An end of the junction does not agree with germline; a read error may underlie this. This chain joins TRBV18 and TRBJ2-1; 8 bases align to TRBD2. In germline, CDR1 is KGHSH, CDR2 LQKENI. CDR3 size: 16 residues. CDR3 residues: CASSPPSGGGVSSPIF. The CDR3 bases are TGTGCCAGCTCACCACCCAGCGGGGGCGGGGTGAGCAGTCCAATCTTC.

V is TRBV2 and J is TRBJ1-2; the D is unclear. Germline V gene data show CDR1 as SNHLY and CDR2 as FYNNEI. Trimming shortened V by 6 bases and J by 14 bases, and 7 bases separated the two germline ends. The CDR3 runs to 8 residues. CDR3 protein: CASSARTF. CDR3 DNA sequence: TGTGCCAGCAGCGCACGTACCTTC.

The rearrangement joins TRBV6-1 to TRBJ2-2, with 8 bases lining up with TRBD1. Unmatched junction bases numbered 5, after V lost 0 bases and J lost 5 bases. Germline lookup yields CDR1 MNHNS and CDR2 SASEGT. The CDR3 has 16 amino acids. The CDR3 region has the DNA TGTGCCAGCAGTGAAGCCAACAGGGGGATTACCGGGGAGCTGTTTTTT. Its translation: CASSEANRGITGELFF.

The chain carries TRBV28 and TRBJ1-5; 8 positions match TRBD1. Trimming cost V 3 bases and J 2 bases; bases outside gene matches: 3. The CDR3 consists of 15 residues. CDR1 MDHEN and CDR2 SYDVKM come from the germline V gene. CDR3 residues: CASSLTGVGNQPQHF. For the CDR3, the DNA is TGTGCCAGCAGTTTGACAGGGGTGGGCAATCAGCCCCAGCATTTT.

The rearrangement uses TRBV2 and TRBJ1-1; 7 bases agree with TRBD1. This CDR3 has 14 amino acids. The germline CDR1 and CDR2 sequences are SNHLY and FYNNEI. The ends lost 6 bases at V and 4 bases at J; junction bases unmatched: 8. This CDR3 reads CASSVSGGRTEAFF. CDR3 nucleotide sequence: TGTGCCAGCAGCGTGTCAGGGGGGCGCACTGAAGCTTTCTTT.

The rearrangement links TRBV10-1 to TRBJ2-3; 9 bases line up with TRBD2. The CDR3 spans 16 residues. V lost 2 bases, J lost 2 bases, and 5 bases stayed unmatched. Germline V CDR1 and CDR2: WNHNN, SYGVQD (reference sequence). CDR3 sequence: CASSEGAGGHTDTQYF. The CDR3, as DNA: TGCGCCAGCAGTGAGGGAGCGGGGGGACACACAGATACGCAGTATTTT.

V and J are TRBV11-2 and TRBJ2-7; D gene uncertain. The V gene lost 5 bases and the J gene lost 6 bases, with 20 bases spanning the gap. The germline V gene encodes CDR1 SGHAT and CDR2 FQNNGV. The CDR3 runs 15 residues. CDR3 sequence (DNA): TGTGCCAGCAGCCCGCGAAGGACCGTTATCTTCGAGCAGTACTTC. The encoded protein is CASSPRRTVIFEQYF.

The chain has TRBV5-1 and TRBJ1-1; tentative D call: TRBD1 (6 bases). Germline V gene sequence: CDR1 SGHRS, CDR2 YFSETQ. V shed 0 bases and J shed 1 base, with 13 bases lying between them. The CDR3 contains 16 residues. The CDR3 here is CASSLVGQTKNTEAFF. CDR3 sequence (DNA): TGCGCCAGCAGCTTGGTCGGACAGACCAAGAACACTGAAGCTTTCTTT.

V gene TRBV12-2 combines with J gene TRBJ2-7; no DNA check was done on the table's D call, TRBD1. TRBV12-2 is deemed a pseudogene. The CDR3 contains 17 residues. The CDR3 bases are TGTGCAAGTCGCTCAATTCGACCGGGACAGGGCGCCGGCGAGCAGTACTTC. This gives the protein CASRSIRPGQGAGEQYF.

The chain couples TRBV5-6 to TRBJ1-5; the match to TRBD1 covers 10 bases. CDR1 SGHDT and CDR2 YYEEEE come from the germline V gene. V lost 3 bases, J lost 6 bases, and 3 bases stayed unmatched. The length of the CDR3 is 14 residues. This chain's CDR3 is CASSSGTGVQPQHF. The CDR3 region has the DNA TGTGCCAGCAGCTCCGGGACAGGGGTTCAGCCCCAGCATTTT. The whole variable domain, filled in from reference TRBV5-6 and TRBJ1-5, reads DAGVTQSPTHLIKTRGQQVTLRCSPKSGHDTVSWYQQALGQGPQFIFQYYEEEERQRGNFPDRFSGHQFPNYSSELNVNALLLGDSALYLCASSSGTGVQPQHFGDGTRLSIL.

The chain recombines TRBV27 with TRBJ2-7; the D gene is possibly TRBD1 (6 bases). V was cut by 2 bases and J by 4 bases, with 12 bases left in between. Germline-derived CDR1 and CDR2 are MNHEY and SMNVEV (reference sequence). The CDR3 covers 14 residues. The CDR3 region has the DNA TGTGCCAGCAGTTTAGGCAGGGGCCTATACGAGCAGTACTTC. Its protein product is CASSLGRGLYEQYF.

CDR3 region: CASSDWDRGSGNTIYF. The CDR3 DNA follows: TGTGCCAGCAGCGATTGGGACCGAGGCTCTGGAAACACCATATATTTT. The V gene is TRBV21-1, the J gene TRBJ1-3. TRBV21-1 is given as a pseudogene. This CDR3 is built from 16 residues.

The sample holds one count of this clone. The chain employs TRBV6-1 and TRBJ2-5, with D perhaps TRBD2 (7 bases). V was shortened by 6 bases and J by 5 bases, with 16 bases between the two germline ends. The CDR3 is 14 amino acids. CDR1 MNHNS and CDR2 SASEGT come from the germline V gene. In DNA, the CDR3 is TGTGCCAGCAGCCGGGGGGCATTCGGTGAGACCCAGTACTTC. Amino acids: CASSRGAFGETQYF.

This clone was seen a few times. The J gene is TRBJ1-3, the V gene TRBV19; D gene ambiguous. The V and J ends lost 5 bases and 6 bases respectively, with 11 bases between them. Looked up from germline, CDR1 is LNHDA and CDR2 is SQIVND (reference sequence). The CDR3 runs to 13 residues. The CDR3 DNA reads TGTGCCAGTAGTCACGGAGGGATAAACACCATATATTTT. Its translation is CASSHGGINTIYF.

V gene TRBV9 combines with J gene TRBJ2-6, with D perhaps matching TRBD1 (6 bases). V lost 3 bases, J lost 4 bases, and 26 bases lay in between. The CDR3 is made up of 20 amino acids. The germline CDR1 and CDR2 sequences are SGDLS and YYNGEE. CDR3 amino acids: CASSARHRDTGPLGANVLTF. Written as DNA, the CDR3 is TGTGCCAGCAGCGCGCGCCACCGGGACACGGGCCCCCTGGGGGCCAACGTCCTGACTTTC.

To note about this clone: An end of the junction differs from the germline gene, which may be a read error. The chain is built from TRBV19 and TRBJ1-5; D unresolved. The germline V gene encodes CDR1 LNHDA and CDR2 SQIVND (reference sequence). This CDR3 comprises 15 residues. The CDR3 protein is CASSVEQLSNQPQHF. The CDR3 coding sequence is TGTGCCAGTAGTGTAGAACAACTTAGCAATCAGCCCCAGCATTTT. The complete variable domain, with remaining parts taken from reference TRBV19 and TRBJ1-5, reads DGGITQSPKYLFRKEGQNVTLSCEQNLNHDAMYWYRQDPGQGLRLIYYSQIVNDFQKGDIAEGYSVSREKKESFPLTVTSAQKNPTAFYLCASSVEQLSNQPQHFGDGTRLSIL.

CDR3 loop: CASTERGHANNEQFF. The CDR3 DNA follows: TGTGCCAGCACCGAGCGGGGCCACGCCAACAATGAGCAGTTCTTC. The rearrangement uses TRBV18 and TRBJ2-1, with TRBD2 identical over 7 bases. The germline gives CDR1 KGHSH, CDR2 LQKENI. This CDR3 contains 15 residues. With V trimmed by 8 bases and J by 5 bases, 12 bases remained unmatched. Together with reference TRBV18 and TRBJ2-1, the CDR3 gives the full variable domain: NAGVMQNPRHLVRRRGQEARLRCSPMKGHSHVYWYRQLPEEGLKFMVYLQKENIIDESGMPKERFSAEFPKEGPSILRIQQVVRGDSAAYFCASTERGHANNEQFFGPGTRLTVL.

The V call is TRBV5-1, the J call TRBJ2-2; 9 bases fit TRBD1. With V trimmed by 4 bases and J by 7 bases, 11 bases remained unmatched. This CDR3 is built from 16 residues. Germline CDR1 SGHRS, CDR2 YFSETQ. CDR3 sequence (DNA): TGCGCCAGCAGCGCCACGGGACAGGGTTCTGTCGGGGAGCTGTTTTTT. Its translation: CASSATGQGSVGELFF.

The rearrangement links TRBV10-2 to TRBJ1-5, with TRBD1 matching over 8 bases. V trimming: 6 bases; J trimming: 4 bases; junction bases outside the gene matches: 8. This CDR3 contains 15 residues. Germline CDR1 is WSHSY and CDR2 is SAAADI. Here the CDR3 reads CASRSTGGGNQPQHF. The CDR3, as DNA: TGCGCCAGCAGATCCACAGGGGGGGGGAATCAGCCCCAGCATTTT.

This clone was recorded a few times. The J gene is TRBJ1-1, the V gene TRBV10-1; D call uncertain. The germline V and J ends were trimmed by 4 bases and 7 bases, with 13 bases remaining between them. The germline V gene has CDR1 WNHNN and CDR2 SYGVQD (reference sequence). The CDR3 totals 13 residues. The CDR3 coding sequence is TGCGCCAGCAGTGGTCGTCCCCTAGGTGAAGCTTTCTTT. Its protein is CASSGRPLGEAFF.

The chain couples TRBV10-3 to TRBJ1-3, with D tentatively TRBD1 (6 bases). The germline V and J ends were trimmed by 4 bases and 3 bases, with 13 bases remaining between them. The CDR3 loop spans 15 amino acids. Per the germline V gene, CDR1 is ENHRY and CDR2 is SYGVKD. This chain's CDR3 is CAISGGGGYGNTIYF. In nucleotides, the CDR3 is TGTGCCATCAGTGGGGGGGGCGGATATGGAAACACCATATATTTT.

About this clone: The sample contains more than one DNA sequence encoding this CDR3. The J gene is TRBJ1-1, the V gene TRBV27, with unresolved D. There are 15 residues in the CDR3. The germline V and J ends were trimmed by 0 bases and 0 bases, with 8 bases remaining between them. The germline V gene has CDR1 MNHEY and CDR2 SMNVEV (reference sequence). The CDR3 bases are TGTGCCAGCAGTTTATCCGGCGGCCTGAACACTGAAGCTTTCTTT. Protein: CASSLSGGLNTEAFF.